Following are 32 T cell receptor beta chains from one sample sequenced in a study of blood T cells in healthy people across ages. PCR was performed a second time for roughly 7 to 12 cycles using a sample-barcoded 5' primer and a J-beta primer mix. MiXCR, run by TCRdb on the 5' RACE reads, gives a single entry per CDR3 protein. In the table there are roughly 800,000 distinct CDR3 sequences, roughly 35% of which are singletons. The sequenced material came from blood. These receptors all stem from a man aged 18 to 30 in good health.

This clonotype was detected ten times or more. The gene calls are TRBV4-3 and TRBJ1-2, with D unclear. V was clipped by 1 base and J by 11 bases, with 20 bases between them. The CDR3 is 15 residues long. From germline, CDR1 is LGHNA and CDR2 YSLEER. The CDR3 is CASSQVPSGPAQYTF. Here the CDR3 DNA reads TGCGCCAGCAGCCAAGTCCCCTCCGGACCAGCCCAATACACCTTC.

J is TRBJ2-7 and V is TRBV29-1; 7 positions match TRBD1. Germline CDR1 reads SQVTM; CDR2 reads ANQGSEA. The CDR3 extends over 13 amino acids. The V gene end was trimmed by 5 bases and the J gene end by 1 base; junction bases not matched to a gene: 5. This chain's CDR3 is CSVSGTDSYEQYF. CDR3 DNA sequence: TGCAGCGTTTCCGGGACAGATTCCTACGAGCAGTACTTC.

The CDR3 loop is CASSLEASGGSEQYF. Written as DNA, the CDR3 is TGTGCCAGCAGCTTAGAGGCTAGCGGGGGGAGTGAGCAGTACTTC. V gene TRBV7-6 combines with J gene TRBJ2-5, with 11 bases lining up with TRBD2. V shed 1 base and J 11 bases; nucleotides not matched to a gene: 9. The CDR3 contains 15 residues. The germline CDR1 and CDR2 sequences are SGHVS and FNYEAQ.

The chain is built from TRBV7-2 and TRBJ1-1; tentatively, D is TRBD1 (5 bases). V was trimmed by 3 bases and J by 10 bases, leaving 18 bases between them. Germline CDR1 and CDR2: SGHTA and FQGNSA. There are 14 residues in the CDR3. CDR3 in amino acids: CASSFQMGSGGAFF. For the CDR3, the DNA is TGTGCCAGCAGCTTTCAAATGGGGTCGGGGGGAGCTTTCTTT. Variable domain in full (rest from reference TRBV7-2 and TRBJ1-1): GAGVSQSPSNKVTEKGKDVELRCDPISGHTALYWYRQSLGQGLEFLIYFQGNSAPDKSGLPSDRFSAERTGGSVSTLTIQRTQQEDSAVYLCASSFQMGSGGAFFGQGTRLTVV.

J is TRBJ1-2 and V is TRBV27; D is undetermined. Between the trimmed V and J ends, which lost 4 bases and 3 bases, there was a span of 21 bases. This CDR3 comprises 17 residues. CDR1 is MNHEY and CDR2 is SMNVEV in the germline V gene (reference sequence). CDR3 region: CASSYRRVPPGDYGYTF. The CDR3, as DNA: TGTGCCAGCAGTTACCGGCGGGTTCCACCTGGAGACTATGGCTACACCTTC.

The CDR3 loop is CASRLDHYTGELFF. The CDR3 nucleotides read TGTGCCAGTAGATTGGACCACTACACCGGGGAGCTGTTTTTT. The chain combines TRBV19 with TRBJ2-2; D is ambiguous. CDR3 size: 14 residues. Germline CDR1 reads LNHDA; CDR2 reads SQIVND (reference sequence). The V end was cut by 6 bases, the J end by 3 bases, with 11 bases between.

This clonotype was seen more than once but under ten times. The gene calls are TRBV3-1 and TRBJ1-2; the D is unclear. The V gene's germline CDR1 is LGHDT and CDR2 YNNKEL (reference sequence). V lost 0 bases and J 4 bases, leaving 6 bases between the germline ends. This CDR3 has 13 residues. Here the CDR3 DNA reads TGTGCCAGCAGCCAAGATGTCGGCTATGGCTACACCTTC. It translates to CASSQDVGYGYTF.

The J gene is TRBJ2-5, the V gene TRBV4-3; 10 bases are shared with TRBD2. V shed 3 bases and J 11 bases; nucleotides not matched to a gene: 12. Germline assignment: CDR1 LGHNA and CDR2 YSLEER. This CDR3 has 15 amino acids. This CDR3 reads CASSHKRGGRDEQYF. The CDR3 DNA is TGCGCCAGCAGCCATAAGCGGGGGGGCAGGGATGAGCAGTACTTC.

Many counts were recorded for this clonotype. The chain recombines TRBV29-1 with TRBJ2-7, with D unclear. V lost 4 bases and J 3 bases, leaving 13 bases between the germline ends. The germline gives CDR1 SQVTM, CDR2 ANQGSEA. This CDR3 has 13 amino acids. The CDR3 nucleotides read TGCAGCGTTGTTACGCGATCCGACTACGAGCAGTACTTC. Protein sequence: CSVVTRSDYEQYF.

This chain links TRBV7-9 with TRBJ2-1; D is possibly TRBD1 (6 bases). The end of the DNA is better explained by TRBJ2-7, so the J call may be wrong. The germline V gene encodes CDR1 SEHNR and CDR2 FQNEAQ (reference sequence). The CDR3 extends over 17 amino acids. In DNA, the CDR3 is TGTGCCAGCAGCCAATCAAATTCCGGGACACTATACAATGAGCAGTACTTC. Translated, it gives CASSQSNSGTLYNEQYF.

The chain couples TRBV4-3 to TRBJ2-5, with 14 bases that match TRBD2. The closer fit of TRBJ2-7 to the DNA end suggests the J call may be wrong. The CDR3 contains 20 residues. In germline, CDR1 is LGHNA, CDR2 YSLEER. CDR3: CASSQDHLGGLAGGSYEQYF. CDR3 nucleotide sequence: TGCGCCAGCAGCCAAGATCATCTCGGTGGACTAGCGGGGGGCTCCTACGAGCAGTACTTC.

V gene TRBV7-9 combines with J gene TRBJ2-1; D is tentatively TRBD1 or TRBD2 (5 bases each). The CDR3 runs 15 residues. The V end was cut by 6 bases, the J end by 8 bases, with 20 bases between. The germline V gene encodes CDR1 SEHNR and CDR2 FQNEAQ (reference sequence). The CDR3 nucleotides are TGTGCCAGCAGTGTCCGGGTGTGGGGGTTCGATGAGCAGTTCTTC. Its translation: CASSVRVWGFDEQFF.

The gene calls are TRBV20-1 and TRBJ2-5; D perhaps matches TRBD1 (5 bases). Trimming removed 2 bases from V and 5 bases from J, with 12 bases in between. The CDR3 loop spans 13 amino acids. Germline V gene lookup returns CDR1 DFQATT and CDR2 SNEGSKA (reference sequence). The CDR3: CSARRPGLETQYF. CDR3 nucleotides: TGCAGTGCTAGAAGGCCAGGGCTGGAGACCCAGTACTTC.

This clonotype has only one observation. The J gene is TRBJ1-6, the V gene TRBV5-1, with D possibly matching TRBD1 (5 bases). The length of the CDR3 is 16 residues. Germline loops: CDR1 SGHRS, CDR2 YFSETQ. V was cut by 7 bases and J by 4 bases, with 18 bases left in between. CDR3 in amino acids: CASGQDPGRYNSPLHF. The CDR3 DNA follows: TGCGCCAGCGGCCAGGATCCGGGACGGTATAATTCACCCCTCCACTTT. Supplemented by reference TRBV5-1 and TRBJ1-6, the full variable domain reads KAGVTQTPRYLIKTRGQQVTLSCSPISGHRSVSWYQQTPGQGLQFLFEYFSETQRNKGNFPGRFSGRQFSNSRSEMNVSTLELGDSALYLCASGQDPGRYNSPLHFGNGTRLTVT.

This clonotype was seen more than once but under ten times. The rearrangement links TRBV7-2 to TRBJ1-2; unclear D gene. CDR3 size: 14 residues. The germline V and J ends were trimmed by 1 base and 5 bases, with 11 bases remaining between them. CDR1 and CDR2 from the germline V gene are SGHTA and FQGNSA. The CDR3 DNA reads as TGTGCCAGCAGCTTAGGAGGTACGAGATATGGCTACACCTTC. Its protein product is CASSLGGTRYGYTF.

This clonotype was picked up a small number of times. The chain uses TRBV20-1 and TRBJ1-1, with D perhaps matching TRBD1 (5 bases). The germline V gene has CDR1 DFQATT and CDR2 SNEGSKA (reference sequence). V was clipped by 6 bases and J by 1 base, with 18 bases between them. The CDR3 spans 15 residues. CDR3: CSASQDITSNTEAFF. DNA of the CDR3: TGCAGTGCCAGCCAGGACATAACTTCGAACACTGAAGCTTTCTTT.

The CDR3 protein is CASSLANPNTEAFF. Here the CDR3 DNA reads TGTGCCAGCAGCTTGGCTAACCCGAACACTGAAGCTTTCTTT. This chain links TRBV7-9 with TRBJ1-1, with D uncertain. V was cut by 3 bases and J by 1 base, with 9 bases left in between. CDR1 and CDR2 (germline): SEHNR, FQNEAQ (reference sequence). The CDR3 covers 14 residues.

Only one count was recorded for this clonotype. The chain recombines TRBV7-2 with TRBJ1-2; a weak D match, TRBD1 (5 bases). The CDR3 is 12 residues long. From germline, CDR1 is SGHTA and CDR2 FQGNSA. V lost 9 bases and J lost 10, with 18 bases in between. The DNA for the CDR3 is TGTGCCAGTATCTGGGGGAGAGAAGTCTACACCTTC. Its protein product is CASIWGREVYTF.

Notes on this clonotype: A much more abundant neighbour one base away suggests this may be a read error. The CDR3 here is CASSYSDDHQPTDTQYF. The CDR3 region has the DNA TGTGCCAGCAGTTACTCGGACGACCACCAGCCGACAGATACGCAGTATTTT. V gene TRBV6-2 or TRBV6-3 combines with J gene TRBJ2-3, with D uncertain. Trimming cost V 0 bases and J 3 bases, with 16 bases left between them. Germline V gives CDR1 MNHEY, CDR2 SVGEGT. The CDR3 runs to 17 residues.

CDR3 amino acids: CASSWGEAEYF. Here the CDR3 DNA reads TGTGCCAGCAGTTGGGGAGAGGCGGAGTATTTT. The chain uses TRBV12-3 or TRBV12-4 and TRBJ2-3; TRBD2 is a possible D gene (5 bases). The CDR3 sequence is 11 residues long. Trimming pared 4 bases from V and 13 bases from J, leaving 12 bases between.

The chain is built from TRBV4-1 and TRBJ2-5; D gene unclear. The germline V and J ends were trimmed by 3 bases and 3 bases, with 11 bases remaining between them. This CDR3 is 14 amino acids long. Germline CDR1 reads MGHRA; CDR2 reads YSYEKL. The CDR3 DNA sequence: TGCGCCAGCAGCCAGGCTAGTCGGGAAGAGACCCAGTACTTC. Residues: CASSQASREETQYF.

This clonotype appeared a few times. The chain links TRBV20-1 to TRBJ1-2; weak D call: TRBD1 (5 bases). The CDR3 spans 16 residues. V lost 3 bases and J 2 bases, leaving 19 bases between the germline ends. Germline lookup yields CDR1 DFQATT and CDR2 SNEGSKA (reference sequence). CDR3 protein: CSARSVWEQENYGYTF. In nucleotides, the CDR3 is TGCAGTGCTAGGTCGGTATGGGAACAGGAGAACTATGGCTACACCTTC.

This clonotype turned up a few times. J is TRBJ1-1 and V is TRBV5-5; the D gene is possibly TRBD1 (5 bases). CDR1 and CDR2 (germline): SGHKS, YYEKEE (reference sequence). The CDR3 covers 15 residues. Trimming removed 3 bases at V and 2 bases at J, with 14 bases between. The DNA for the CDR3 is TGTGCCAGCAGCTGGCCGGGGACGGTCAACACTGAAGCTTTCTTT. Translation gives CASSWPGTVNTEAFF.

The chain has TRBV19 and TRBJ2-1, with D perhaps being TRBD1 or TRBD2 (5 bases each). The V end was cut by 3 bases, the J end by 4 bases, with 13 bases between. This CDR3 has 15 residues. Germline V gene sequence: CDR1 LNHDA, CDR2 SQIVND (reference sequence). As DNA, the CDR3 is TGTGCCAGTAGTATCCCCCAGGGACCTTACAATGAGCAGTTCTTC. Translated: CASSIPQGPYNEQFF.

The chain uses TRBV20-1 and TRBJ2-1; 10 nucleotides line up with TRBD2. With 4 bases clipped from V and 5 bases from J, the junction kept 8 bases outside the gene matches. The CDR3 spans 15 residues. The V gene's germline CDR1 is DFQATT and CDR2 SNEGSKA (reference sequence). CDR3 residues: CSATSGGALDNEQFF. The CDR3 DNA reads TGCAGTGCTACCAGCGGGGGGGCCTTGGACAATGAGCAGTTCTTC.

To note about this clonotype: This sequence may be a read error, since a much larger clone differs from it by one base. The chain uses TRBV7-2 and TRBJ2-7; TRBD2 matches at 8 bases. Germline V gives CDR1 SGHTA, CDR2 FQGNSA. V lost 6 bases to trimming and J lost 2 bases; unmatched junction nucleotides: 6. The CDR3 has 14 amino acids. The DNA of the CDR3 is TGTGCCAGCAGTAGCCCGGGACTAGCCTACGAGCAGTACTTC. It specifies CASSSPGLAYEQYF.

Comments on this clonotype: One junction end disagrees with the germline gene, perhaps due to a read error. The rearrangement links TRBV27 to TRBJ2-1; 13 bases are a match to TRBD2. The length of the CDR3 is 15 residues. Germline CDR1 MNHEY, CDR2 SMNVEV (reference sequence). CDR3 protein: CTSSRGTSGNNEQFF. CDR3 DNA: TGTACCAGCAGTAGAGGGACTAGCGGGAACAATGAGCAGTTCTTC.

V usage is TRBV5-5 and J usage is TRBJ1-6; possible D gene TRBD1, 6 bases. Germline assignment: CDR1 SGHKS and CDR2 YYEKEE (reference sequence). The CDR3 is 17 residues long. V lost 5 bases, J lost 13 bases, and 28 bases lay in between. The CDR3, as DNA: TGTGCCAGCAGTCCCTCCCCGGACGGGACATCCCACCTCCCCCTCCACTTT. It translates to CASSPSPDGTSHLPLHF. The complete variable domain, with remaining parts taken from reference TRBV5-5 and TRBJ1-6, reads DAGVTQSPTHLIKTRGQQVTLRCSPISGHKSVSWYQQVLGQGPQFIFQYYEKEERGRGNFPDRFSARQFPNYSSELNVNALLLGDSALYLCASSPSPDGTSHLPLHFGNGTRLTVT.

CDR3 sequence (DNA): TGTGCCAGCGGAACTAGCTCCTACAGTGAGCAGTACTTC. Its protein product is CASGTSSYSEQYF. The chain recombines TRBV12-3 or TRBV12-4 with TRBJ2-1; D perhaps matches TRBD2 (6 bases). The DNA matches TRBJ2-7 better at its end, which makes the J call doubtful. The CDR3 has 13 amino acids.

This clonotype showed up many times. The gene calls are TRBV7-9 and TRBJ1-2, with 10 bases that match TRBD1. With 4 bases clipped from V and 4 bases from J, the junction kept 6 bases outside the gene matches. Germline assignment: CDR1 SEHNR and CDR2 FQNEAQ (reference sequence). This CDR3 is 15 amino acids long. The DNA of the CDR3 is TGTGCCAGCAGCTCCATCGGGGACAGGGGCTATGGCTACACCTTC. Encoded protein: CASSSIGDRGYGYTF.

This CDR3 reads CSARGSTSGGTDTQYF. The CDR3 DNA reads as TGCAGTGCTAGAGGCTCGACTAGCGGGGGCACAGATACGCAGTATTTT. V is TRBV20-1 and J is TRBJ2-3, with 11 bases identical to TRBD2. CDR1 DFQATT and CDR2 SNEGSKA come from the germline V gene (reference sequence). The CDR3 runs 16 residues. The V segment lost 1 base and the J segment 1 base; nucleotides outside the gene matches: 4.

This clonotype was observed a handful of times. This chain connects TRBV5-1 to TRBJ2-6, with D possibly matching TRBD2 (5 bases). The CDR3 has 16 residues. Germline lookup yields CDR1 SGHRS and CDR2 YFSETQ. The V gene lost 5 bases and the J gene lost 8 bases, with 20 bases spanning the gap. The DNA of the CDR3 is TGCGCCAGCAGTCGTTCCAGTCAAACGGGGTCCAACGTCCTGACTTTC. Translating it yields CASSRSSQTGSNVLTF. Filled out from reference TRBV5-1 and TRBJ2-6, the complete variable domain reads KAGVTQTPRYLIKTRGQQVTLSCSPISGHRSVSWYQQTPGQGLQFLFEYFSETQRNKGNFPGRFSGRQFSNSRSEMNVSTLELGDSALYLCASSRSSQTGSNVLTFGAGSRLTVL.